The clone carrying this T cell receptor beta chain was observed at least ten times. Antigen: not known. Germline V CDR1 and CDR2: MNHEY, SVGAGI. This CDR3 contains 13 residues. Trimming took off 6 bases at V and 0 bases at J, with 9 bases between the two ends. The entry originates in a study of molecular identifiers for immune sequencing clone quantification. Study findings and constraints: Clones above 20 RNA copies contained over 98% of effector molecules and under 1% of naive molecules. Spike-in Jurkat TCR RNA from a single cell reportedly registered among about 1 million naive cells.

Researchers sorted naive CD8 T cells as cells that were CD8+CD4-CCR7+CD45RA+. Methods described previously, with TCR primers listed, were used for bulk TCR libraries. MiXCR, applied by TCRdb to the PCR reads, yields one record per CDR3 protein. The sample lists hundreds of thousands of distinct CDR3 sequences; roughly 24% were seen once. V usage is TRBV6-5 and J usage is TRBJ2-7; D unresolved. The TCR sequence derives from a human donor in good health. Some libraries in this study had Jurkat cell RNA spiked in. Sequenced sample: naive CD8+ T cells from blood, with Jurkat cell RNA spiked in. This sample's subset: FACS-sorted CD8+CD4-CCR7+CD45RA+ naive T cells. CDR3 sequence reads: CASRSWSSYEQYF. Written as DNA, the CDR3 is TGTGCCAGCAGGTCGTGGAGCTCCTACGAGCAGTACTTC.